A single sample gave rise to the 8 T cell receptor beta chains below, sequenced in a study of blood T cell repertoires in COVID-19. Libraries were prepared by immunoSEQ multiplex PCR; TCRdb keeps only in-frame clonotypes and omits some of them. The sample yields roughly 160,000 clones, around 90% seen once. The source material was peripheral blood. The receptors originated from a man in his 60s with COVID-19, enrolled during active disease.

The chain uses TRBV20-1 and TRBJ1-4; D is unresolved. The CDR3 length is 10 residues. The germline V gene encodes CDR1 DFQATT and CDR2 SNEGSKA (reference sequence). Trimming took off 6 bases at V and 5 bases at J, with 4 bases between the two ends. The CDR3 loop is CSAKNEKLFF. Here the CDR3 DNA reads TGCAGTGCCAAAAATGAAAAACTGTTTTTT.

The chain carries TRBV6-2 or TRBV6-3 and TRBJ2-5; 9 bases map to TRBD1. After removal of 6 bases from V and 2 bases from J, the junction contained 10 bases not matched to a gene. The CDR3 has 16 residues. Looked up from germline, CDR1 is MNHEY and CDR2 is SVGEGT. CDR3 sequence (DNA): TGTGCCAGCAGCCATAGAGGACAGGGGAGTCAAGAGACCCAGTACTTC. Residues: CASSHRGQGSQETQYF.

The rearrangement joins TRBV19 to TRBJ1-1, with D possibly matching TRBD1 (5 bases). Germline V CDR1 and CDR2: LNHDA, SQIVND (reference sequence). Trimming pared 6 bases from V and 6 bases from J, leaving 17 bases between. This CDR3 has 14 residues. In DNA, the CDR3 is TGTGCCAGTAGCCTAGACGACAGTAACGCTGAAGCTTTCTTT. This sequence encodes CASSLDDSNAEAFF. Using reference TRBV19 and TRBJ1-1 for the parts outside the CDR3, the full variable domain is DGGITQSPKYLFRKEGQNVTLSCEQNLNHDAMYWYRQDPGQGLRLIYYSQIVNDFQKGDIAEGYSVSREKKESFPLTVTSAQKNPTAFYLCASSLDDSNAEAFFGQGTRLTVV.

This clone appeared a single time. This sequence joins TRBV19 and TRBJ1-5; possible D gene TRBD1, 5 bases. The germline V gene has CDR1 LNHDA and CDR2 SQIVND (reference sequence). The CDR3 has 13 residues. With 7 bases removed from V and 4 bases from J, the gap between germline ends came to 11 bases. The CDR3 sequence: CASTGTGNQPQHF. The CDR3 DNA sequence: TGTGCCAGTACCGGGACTGGGAATCAGCCCCAGCATTTT.

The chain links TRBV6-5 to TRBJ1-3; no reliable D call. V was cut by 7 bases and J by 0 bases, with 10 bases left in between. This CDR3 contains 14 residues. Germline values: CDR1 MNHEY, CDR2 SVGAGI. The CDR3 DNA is TGTGCCAGCAAGTCGGACTACTCTGGAAACACCATATATTTT. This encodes CASKSDYSGNTIYF.

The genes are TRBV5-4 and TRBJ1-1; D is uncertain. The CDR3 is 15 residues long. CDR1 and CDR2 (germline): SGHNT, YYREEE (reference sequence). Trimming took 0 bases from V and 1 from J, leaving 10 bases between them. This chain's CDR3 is CASSLGPRGNTEAFF. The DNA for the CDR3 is TGTGCCAGCAGCTTGGGGCCCCGGGGGAACACTGAAGCTTTCTTT. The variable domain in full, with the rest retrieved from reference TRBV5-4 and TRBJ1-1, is ETGVTQSPTHLIKTRGQQVTLRCSSQSGHNTVSWYQQALGQGPQFIFQYYREEENGRGNFPPRFSGLQFPNYSSELNVNALELDDSALYLCASSLGPRGNTEAFFGQGTRLTVV.

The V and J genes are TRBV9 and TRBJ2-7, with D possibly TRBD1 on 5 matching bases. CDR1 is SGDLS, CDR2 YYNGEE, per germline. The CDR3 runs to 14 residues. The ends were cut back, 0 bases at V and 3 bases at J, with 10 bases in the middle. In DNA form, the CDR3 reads TGTGCCAGCAGCGTAGGGGCAGGGATCTACGAGCAGTACTTC. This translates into CASSVGAGIYEQYF. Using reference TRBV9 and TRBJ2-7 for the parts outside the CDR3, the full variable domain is DSGVTQTPKHLITATGQRVTLRCSPRSGDLSVYWYQQSLDQGLQFLIQYYNGEERAKGNILERFSAQQFPDLHSELNLSSLELGDSALYFCASSVGAGIYEQYFGPGTRLTVT.

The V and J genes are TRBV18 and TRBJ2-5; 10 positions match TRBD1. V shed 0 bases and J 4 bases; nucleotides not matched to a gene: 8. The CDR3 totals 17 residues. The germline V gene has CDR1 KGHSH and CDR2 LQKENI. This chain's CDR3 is CASSPPGPGQGRETQYF. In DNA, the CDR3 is TGTGCCAGCTCACCACCGGGTCCGGGACAGGGGAGAGAGACCCAGTACTTC.